The present T cell receptor beta chain was sequenced within a study of CD8+ T cells in alopecia areata (dated by TCRdb to the late 2010s). For context, the study as a whole: Treated patients were enrolled in an open-label pilot trial of oral tofacitinib at 5 to 10 mg twice daily for moderate-to-severe alopecia areata. Tofacitinib-treated patients had biopsies at baseline and at 4 and 24 weeks of treatment, with a later scalp biopsy in several patients. The study used high-throughput TCRbeta sequencing to examine T cell clonal expansion in alopecia areata, in both the C3H/HeJ mouse model and human patients. Scalp clonality was compared across normal scalp (n=4), patchy alopecia areata scalp (n=8), and alopecia totalis/universalis scalp (n=8). Patients stayed on tofacitinib for 6 to 18 months and then had 6 months of follow-up off drug so that delayed response and recurrence could be assessed. RNA was extracted with the PAXgene miRNA kit for fixed scalp, the miRNeasy kit for PBMCs, and the RNeasy kit for mouse skin. TCRbeta CDR3 regions were amplified by immunoSEQ multiplex PCR using 35 Vbeta forward and 13 Jbeta reverse primers. Human TCRbeta sequencing covered scalp tissue and sorted CD4+ and CD8+ peripheral blood T cells from patchy and totalis/universalis alopecia areata patients and healthy controls.

The library was obtained by the immunoSEQ multiplex PCR assay. RNA was extracted from all samples and reverse transcribed into cDNA as template for TCR sequencing. SuperScript III was used for first-strand cDNA synthesis, primed with a 2:1 mix of oligo-dT and random hexamers. A synthetic immune receptor repertoire was used to gauge amplification bias, and whatever bias remained was removed computationally. In the source study's methods: After raw reads were preprocessed to remove errors, the CDR3 was defined following IMGT conventions as running from the conserved cysteine to phenylalanine. To get clonality, Shannon entropy was normalized by log2 of the number of productive unique TCRs and the result was subtracted from 1. Scalp TCRbeta sequences were cross-referenced with sorted blood CD4 and CD8 repertoires so that the CD4 or CD8 identity of scalp clones could be inferred. TCRdb holds this immuneACCESS table with in-frame rearrangements only. Some clones are missing; in checked studies, unresolved V genes explain under half, and the rest has no known cause. The V and J calls and clone size come from that table; D and trimming were worked out from the DNA. The sample records roughly 11,000 clones, roughly 55% of which are singletons. Of the sample, approximately 14% falls within the top ten clones.

To note about this clone: Its recognized antigen is unknown. No quality values exist for individual bases; no much larger clone is one base distant.

Relative to germline, V is 1 base shorter and J is 9 bases shorter, with 9 bases between their ends. The germline V gene gives CDR1 as KGHSH and CDR2 as LQKENI. The cysteine opens and the phenylalanine closes a CDR3 of 12 amino acids. Kept here is only the CDR3 DNA, which spans 36 bases and is read in frame from base 1. From alopecia areata patients, peripheral blood was collected along with lesional scalp punch biopsies. Scalp biopsies from humans were placed right away in PAXgene tissue containers for fixation. Beyond this particular receptor, the publication reports: Resident alphabeta T cells in normal human skin are also sequenced, complicating scalp TCR repertoire analysis, unlike mouse skin dominated by gammadelta T cells. Shared TCR sequences between patients were less evident than in mice, which may be partly attributable to HLA diversity in the patient population. Compared with normal scalp, lesional scalp, particularly in alopecia totalis/universalis, had higher clonality and more expanded CD8+ clones, which suggests antigenic drive.

The receptor chain draws on TRBV18 and TRBJ1-1; the D gene cannot be named for sure. Sample: skin. The sequence was collected from a human donor with alopecia areata. The CDR3 has the sequence CASSPLGRQAFF. The sequence in DNA is TGTGCCAGCTCACCACTAGGGCGACAAGCTTTCTTT.